This note documents a single T cell receptor (beta chain) sequence. This clonotype was counted at least ten times. What this receptor recognizes is not known. No base quality values were provided; no much bigger clone lies one nucleotide off. The sample comes from a study of T cell repertoires in cytomegalovirus infection (dated by TCRdb to the late 2010s). In terms of the full investigation: Because public TCR beta signatures pointed to carriage of CMV infection together with the matching HLA type, the HLA type of each donor mattered for the analysis. General findings and caveats noted by the study authors: Cumulative frequency of public TCR beta family members discriminated carriers of CMV infection plus the relevant HLA type in this cohort and an independent approximately 360-donor cohort. The ex vivo response was dominated by HLA-C-restricted CMV-specific TCR beta clonotypes, and the single most frequent clonotype in two of eight donors was supplied by these HLA-C-restricted clonotypes.

TCRdb records Illumina HiSeq 1500 as the sequencer. TCRdb reran the public reads through fastp at Q25 and MiXCR, keeping productive beta chains. All rows with the same CDR3 protein become a single entry with the most common DNA and genes. Recorded for this sample are 450,000 to 550,000 distinct CDR3 sequences; about 15% of them occurred a single time. The ten largest clones represent 24% of the sample. This TCR was sampled from a human donor in good health (CMV status not recorded). Some clones in this sample may be carry-over from other donors' samples. Sequenced: CD8+ T cells from PBMCs.

CDR3 region: CASKEGANKAYGYTF. At the DNA level, the sequence is TGTGCCAGCAAGGAGGGGGCGAATAAAGCTTATGGCTACACCTTC. Recombination joined TRBV12-3 or TRBV12-4 with TRBJ1-2; 7 central nucleotides agree with TRBD1. The germline V end is reduced by 7 bases and the J end by 5 bases; junction bases left unmatched: 13. The CDR3 holds 15 amino acids from the cysteine to the phenylalanine. Of all the DNA, just the CDR3 is kept, 45 bases in frame from base 1.